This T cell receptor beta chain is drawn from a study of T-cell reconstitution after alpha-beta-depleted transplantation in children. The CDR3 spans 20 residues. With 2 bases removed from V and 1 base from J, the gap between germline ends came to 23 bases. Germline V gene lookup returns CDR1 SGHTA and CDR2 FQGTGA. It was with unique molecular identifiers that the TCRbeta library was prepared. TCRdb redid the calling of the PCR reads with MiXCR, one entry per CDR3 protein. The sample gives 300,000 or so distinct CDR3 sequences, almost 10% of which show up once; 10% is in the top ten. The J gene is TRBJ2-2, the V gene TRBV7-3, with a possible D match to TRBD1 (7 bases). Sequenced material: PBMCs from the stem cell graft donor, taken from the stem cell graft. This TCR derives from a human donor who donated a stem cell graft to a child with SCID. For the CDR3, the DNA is TGTGCCAGCAGCTTATACCCCTCAATAAGACAGGGACTGAACACCGGGGAGCTGTTTTTT. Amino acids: CASSLYPSIRQGLNTGELFF.